This TCR beta chain came from a study of T cells in Graves' hyperthyroidism and ophthalmopathy (dated by TCRdb to between 2018 and 2020). For the study in its entirety: A discovery cohort of 95 to 100 patients, about 43 with Graves' ophthalmopathy and approximately 60 with stable Graves' hyperthyroidism, was used to find distinguishing TCR V-J signatures. The paper reports TCR Vbeta CDR3 sequencing of roughly 140 peripheral blood samples: approximately 43 ophthalmopathy, over 70 hyperthyroidism and approximately 17 progressor patients. An independent validation cohort of around 19 hyperthyroidism patients and over 15 patients who later progressed to ophthalmopathy tested prospective prediction of ophthalmopathy. The approximately 95 discovery patients were divided at random into training and test sets in a 7:3 ratio. After sampling, hyperthyroidism patients received methimazole starting at 30 mg daily, and ophthalmopathy patients received high-dose intravenous methylprednisolone. Thyroid tissue and blood T-cell repertoires from roughly 6 Graves' hyperthyroidism patients were also compared in the study. Overall results and qualifications from the work: In validation, progression to ophthalmopathy was predicted by the model with 70% to 71% sensitivity and nearly 75% specificity, a median of about 6 months before onset. A model built on a 13 V-J signature distinguished ophthalmopathy from stable hyperthyroidism, reaching around 87% sensitivity and about 81% specificity in cross-validation and 80%/75% in testing. Sample size was not statistically predetermined, and investigators were not blinded to group allocation. Blood samples also contained most of the expanded thyroid clonotypes (frequency above 0.001), which suggests that blood repertoires may reflect thyroid immune responses.

Including cysteine and phenylalanine, the CDR3 has 13 amino acids. Of all the DNA, just the CDR3 is kept, 39 bases in frame from base 1. The CDR1 and CDR2 encoded by the germline V gene are MNHNS and SASEGT. Cut back by 6 bases and 8 bases, the V and J ends lie 16 bases apart. Any patient with an uncontrolled infection, another autoimmune disease, pregnancy or lactation was excluded. Diagnoses were established on the basis of clinical symptoms, serum thyroxine and TRAb, thyroid ultrasound, and orbital computed tomography. Total RNA was extracted with Trizol reagent, and quality was checked on an Agilent 2100 Bioanalyzer. This clonotype was found many times. The clone's antigen remains unknown. One base away there is no much larger clone; base qualities are not given. TCR beta CDR3 regions were amplified from RNA transcripts. The TCR CDR3 was subjected to a first round of RT-PCR using the HTBI primer set and the Qiagen OneStep RT-PCR kit. Libraries were constructed in a second round of multiplex PCR, after which size selection and purification were performed. The libraries were sequenced on an Illumina HiSeq2000 using paired-end 100 bp reads. In the authors' own workflow: Raw data were processed with SOAPnuke, discarding reads with adapters, uncalled bases, mean Phred below 15, or no exact constant-primer or identifier match. COPE v1.2.5 was used to merge high-quality paired reads, and clonotypes were defined as unique nucleotide sequences. Clonotypes were aligned to IMGT TRBV, TRBD and TRBJ reference segments using MiTCR v1.1. Only V-J combinations with frequency above 0.0001, covering about 99% of repertoires, were analysed. The TCS score was defined as F50 (clonal expansion) divided by E x V (chaos), with BLOSUM62-based TCRdist calculated between CDR3 peptides within each V-J. Welch's t-statistics and random forest reduced approximately 520 V-J features to roughly 13, which were used in a naive Bayes classifier (R e1071). The similarity between thyroid and blood repertoires was quantified using the Morisita-Horn index. TCRdb reran the public reads through fastp at Q25 and MiXCR, keeping productive beta chains. All rows with the same CDR3 protein become a single entry with the most common DNA and genes. V and J calls and clone size were set by TCRdb, not the authors. This sample holds 490,000 or so distinct CDR3 sequences; 46% were observed only once. The top ten clones comprise roughly 45% of the sample.

The specimen was peripheral blood or thyroid tissue (not recorded which). This chain is built from TRBV6-1 and TRBJ1-2; possibly the D gene is TRBD1, per 5 matching bases. The source of this sequence is an adult woman with Graves' disease, either hyperthyroidism or ophthalmopathy (not recorded which). For the CDR3, the sequence is CASRRQPGEGYTF. The DNA sequence is as follows: TGTGCCAGCAGGAGACAGCCGGGCGAGGGCTACACCTTC.